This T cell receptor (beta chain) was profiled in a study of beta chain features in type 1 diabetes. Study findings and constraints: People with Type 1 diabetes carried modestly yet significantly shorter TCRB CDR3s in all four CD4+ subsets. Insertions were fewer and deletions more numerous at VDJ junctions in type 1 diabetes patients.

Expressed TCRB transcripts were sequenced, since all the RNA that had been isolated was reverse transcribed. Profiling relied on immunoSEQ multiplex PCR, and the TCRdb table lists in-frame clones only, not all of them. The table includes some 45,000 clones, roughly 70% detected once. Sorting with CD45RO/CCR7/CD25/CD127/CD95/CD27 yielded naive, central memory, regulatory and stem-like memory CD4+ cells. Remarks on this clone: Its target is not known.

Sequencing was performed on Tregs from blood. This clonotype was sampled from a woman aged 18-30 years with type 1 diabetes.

The CDR3 sequence is CASTDSGGTYEQYF. The CDR3 DNA is TGTGCCAGTACGGATAGCGGGGGGACCTACGAGCAGTACTTC. The genes are TRBV28 and TRBJ2-7; 10 bases fit TRBD2. V gave up 9 bases and J gave up 2 bases; unmatched junction bases: 7. Germline CDR1 reads MDHEN; CDR2 reads SYDVKM. CDR3 length: 14 residues.